Listed here are 9 T cell receptor beta chains from one sample, sequenced in a study of PD-1 blockade in classical Hodgkin lymphoma. All the patients suffered relapse after autologous stem cell transplantation, and brentuximab vedotin exposure differed. The method was immunoSEQ multiplex PCR; TCRdb's version includes in-frame clones alone and lacks a portion of them. In the table there are around 96,000 clones, approximately 80% of which are singletons. Source: peripheral blood mononuclear cells (PBMCs), taken at baseline. All receptors come from a human donor with classical Hodgkin lymphoma.

V gene TRBV9 combines with J gene TRBJ2-7; D might be TRBD2 (5 bases). Germline V lookup: CDR1 SGDLS, CDR2 YYNGEE. The CDR3 consists of 14 residues. The V gene lost 3 bases and the J gene lost 3 bases, with 13 bases spanning the gap. The CDR3 bases are TGTGCCAGCAGCGGCCGCCTCGAGGGCTACGAGCAGTACTTC. This sequence encodes CASSGRLEGYEQYF.

The chain combines TRBV5-4 with TRBJ1-2, with 8 positions matching TRBD1. V dropped 0 bases and J dropped 8; count of bases not matched to a gene: 6. The CDR3 contains 14 residues. CDR1 and CDR2 from the germline V gene are SGHNT and YYREEE (reference sequence). CDR3 DNA sequence: TGTGCCAGCAGCTTGGCCCGGACAGGGAGCGGCTACACCTTC. It translates to CASSLARTGSGYTF. Combining the CDR3 with reference TRBV5-4 and TRBJ1-2 gives the whole variable domain ETGVTQSPTHLIKTRGQQVTLRCSSQSGHNTVSWYQQALGQGPQFIFQYYREEENGRGNFPPRFSGLQFPNYSSELNVNALELDDSALYLCASSLARTGSGYTFGSGTRLTVV.

V usage is TRBV7-6 and J usage is TRBJ2-1, with 9 bases matching TRBD2. The J segment lost 9 bases and the V segment lost 5 bases, leaving 11 bases of the junction unmatched. Germline assignment: CDR1 SGHVS and CDR2 FNYEAQ. The CDR3 is made up of 15 amino acids. The CDR3 coding sequence is TGTGCCAGCAGCCCTATGTGGGGGACTAGCCCTGAGCAGTTCTTC. Residues: CASSPMWGTSPEQFF.

V usage is TRBV5-1 and J usage is TRBJ2-1; D possibly corresponds to TRBD2 (5 bases). Germline CDR1 and CDR2: SGHRS and YFSETQ. The CDR3 length is 15 residues. The V end was cut by 4 bases, the J end by 4 bases, with 15 bases between. DNA for the CDR3: TGCGCCAGCAGCCCTAGTGGGAGCGGTTACAATGAGCAGTTCTTC. It codes for CASSPSGSGYNEQFF.

This clone was recorded only once. V usage is TRBV6-1 and J usage is TRBJ2-7, with 7 bases fitting TRBD1. J lost 4 bases, V lost 4 bases, and 22 bases had no gene match. The CDR3 totals 19 residues. The V gene's germline CDR1 is MNHNS and CDR2 SASEGT. As DNA, the CDR3 is TGTGCCAGCAGTGGGGGTGGCAGGGCAGGGGGTAAAGGAACTTACGAGCAGTACTTC. It yields the protein CASSGGGRAGGKGTYEQYF.

The chain joins TRBV7-8 to TRBJ1-2; 7 nucleotides line up with TRBD1. The CDR3 totals 14 residues. From germline, CDR1 is SGHVS and CDR2 FQNEAQ. With 3 bases clipped from V and 4 bases from J, the junction kept 5 bases outside the gene matches. CDR3 region: CASSLYRDSYGYTF. Written as DNA, the CDR3 is TGTGCCAGCAGCTTGTACCGGGACAGCTATGGCTACACCTTC.

This clone occurred once. The chain combines TRBV6-5 with TRBJ2-1, with TRBD2 as a possible D gene (6 bases). Trimming pared 6 bases from V and 4 bases from J, leaving 16 bases between. Germline V gene data show CDR1 as MNHEY and CDR2 as SVGAGI. This CDR3 contains 15 residues. CDR3 sequence (DNA): TGTGCCAGCAGGCCTAACGGAGGGCGGTACAATGAGCAGTTCTTC. Amino acid sequence: CASRPNGGRYNEQFF.

This clone was seen only a few times. The chain couples TRBV28 to TRBJ1-5; 7 bases fit TRBD1. This CDR3 has 15 amino acids. Germline lookup yields CDR1 MDHEN and CDR2 SYDVKM. V lost 8 bases and J lost 2; bases outside the gene matches: 9. The CDR3 region has the DNA TGTGCCAGCGGCTTTGACAGGGTTGGCAATCAGCCCCAGCATTTT. It encodes CASGFDRVGNQPQHF.

The rearrangement links TRBV6-5 to TRBJ1-2, with TRBD1 identical over 7 bases. Germline V gene data show CDR1 as MNHEY and CDR2 as SVGAGI. This CDR3 has 13 amino acids. V was clipped by 6 bases and J by 8 bases; unmatched bases: 9. CDR3 nucleotide sequence: TGTGCCAGCAGAAATACAGGGGTGGGCGGCTACACCTTC. Its protein is CASRNTGVGGYTF.